These 20 T cell receptor beta chains came from one sample sequenced in a study of T-cell memory formation after mild COVID-19. TCRdb re-called the 5' RACE reads with MiXCR, one entry per CDR3 protein. The repertoire holds around 220,000 distinct CDR3 sequences, with 16% as singletons. The sequenced sample consisted of PBMCs or a T cell subset sorted from them (not recorded which). The receptors derive from a man younger than 30 who had mild COVID-19 (a few samples of this study predate the infection). Cell type and time point are not known.

The chain links TRBV7-8 to TRBJ1-6; possible D gene TRBD1, 6 bases. Germline V gives CDR1 SGHVS, CDR2 FQNEAQ. Trimming removed 5 bases from V and 9 bases from J, with 20 bases in between. The CDR3 sequence is 16 residues long. The CDR3 sequence is CASSRRQADGGSPLHF. In DNA, the CDR3 is TGTGCCAGCAGCCGGAGACAGGCCGATGGAGGTTCACCCCTCCACTTT.

The sample holds a few counts of this clonotype. The J gene is TRBJ2-3, the V gene TRBV6-6, with TRBD2 as a possible D gene (6 bases). Germline V CDR1 and CDR2: MNHNY, SVGAGI (reference sequence). CDR3 size: 10 residues. In DNA, the CDR3 is TGTGCTGTAGCGGCAGATACGCAGTATTTT. The encoded protein is CAVAADTQYF.

The chain employs TRBV20-1 and TRBJ1-1; D ambiguous. This CDR3 has 11 amino acids. V lost 6 bases, J lost 3 bases, and 8 bases lay in between. Per the germline V gene, CDR1 is DFQATT and CDR2 is SNEGSKA (reference sequence). This CDR3 reads CSAPKDTEAFF. In DNA, the CDR3 is TGCAGTGCGCCGAAGGACACTGAAGCTTTCTTT.

In this sample, this clonotype turned up a few times. The V call is TRBV10-3, the J call TRBJ1-3; perhaps TRBD1 as D (5 bases). The germline V and J ends were trimmed by 4 bases and 0 bases, with 10 bases remaining between them. This CDR3 is 15 amino acids long. CDR1 and CDR2 from the germline V gene are ENHRY and SYGVKD. The CDR3 protein is CAISVGTHSGNTIYF. The CDR3 DNA follows: TGTGCCATCAGTGTCGGGACTCACTCTGGAAACACCATATATTTT.

This clonotype appeared a few times. The chain couples TRBV15 to TRBJ1-2; D perhaps matches TRBD1 (5 bases). The CDR3 contains 15 residues. The germline V and J ends were trimmed by 0 bases and 7 bases, with 15 bases remaining between them. From germline, CDR1 is LNHNV and CDR2 YYDKDF (reference sequence). The CDR3 loop reads CATSRDLTGWSGYTF. The CDR3 DNA follows: TGTGCCACCAGCAGAGATTTAACAGGATGGAGTGGCTACACCTTC.

The chain couples TRBV18 to TRBJ1-1, with no clear D. Per the germline V gene, CDR1 is KGHSH and CDR2 is LQKENI. This CDR3 has 12 amino acids. V lost 4 bases and J lost 7, with 10 bases in between. CDR3: CASSLAENEAFF. CDR3 sequence (DNA): TGTGCCAGCTCACTCGCGGAAAATGAAGCTTTCTTT.

This chain links TRBV12-5 with TRBJ2-7; possible D gene TRBD1, 5 bases. V lost 11 bases, J lost 2 bases, and 16 bases lay in between. This CDR3 has 13 residues. Germline loops: CDR1 LGHNT, CDR2 FRNRAP. CDR3 residues: CASVPGRAYEQYF. The CDR3 DNA is TGTGCTTCAGTGCCAGGCAGGGCCTACGAGCAGTACTTC.

This sequence joins TRBV5-1 and TRBJ2-7, with 8 bases lining up with TRBD1. Per germline, CDR1 SGHRS and CDR2 YFSETQ. The CDR3 spans 15 residues. The J segment lost 6 bases and the V segment lost 2 bases, leaving 10 bases of the junction unmatched. CDR3 sequence reads: CASSLQDREEVEQYF. The DNA for the CDR3 is TGCGCCAGCAGCTTACAGGACAGGGAAGAGGTCGAGCAGTACTTC. The variable domain in full, completed from reference TRBV5-1 and TRBJ2-7, reads KAGVTQTPRYLIKTRGQQVTLSCSPISGHRSVSWYQQTPGQGLQFLFEYFSETQRNKGNFPGRFSGRQFSNSRSEMNVSTLELGDSALYLCASSLQDREEVEQYFGPGTRLTVT.

This clonotype was counted only a few times. V and J are TRBV6-6 and TRBJ2-7; D is uncertain. The CDR3 spans 15 residues. Trimming removed 0 bases from V and 5 bases from J, with 14 bases in between. The V gene's germline CDR1 is MNHNY and CDR2 SVGAGI (reference sequence). CDR3 region: CASSYSSMFSDEQYF. CDR3 DNA sequence: TGTGCCAGCAGTTACTCTTCGATGTTCTCAGACGAGCAGTACTTC.

This clonotype was seen repeatedly, ten times or more. The V and J genes are TRBV12-3 or TRBV12-4 and TRBJ2-7, with D perhaps matching TRBD2 (6 bases). Trimming took off 1 base at V and 4 bases at J, with 14 bases between the two ends. This CDR3 is 15 amino acids long. CDR3 region: CASSLEAGGGYEQYV. As DNA, the CDR3 is TGTGCCAGCAGTTTAGAGGCCGGGGGTGGGTACGAGCAGTACGTC.

The chain couples TRBV7-2 to TRBJ1-6; no clear D. The CDR3 length is 15 residues. Trimming removed 1 base from V and 6 bases from J, with 10 bases in between. Germline-derived CDR1 and CDR2 are SGHTA and FQGNSA. The CDR3 DNA is TGTGCCAGCAGCTTAGAAAGGGCCGGTAATTCACCCCTCCACTTT. Translated, it gives CASSLERAGNSPLHF. Supplemented by reference TRBV7-2 and TRBJ1-6, the full variable domain reads GAGVSQSPSNKVTEKGKDVELRCDPISGHTALYWYRQSLGQGLEFLIYFQGNSAPDKSGLPSDRFSAERTGGSVSTLTIQRTQQEDSAVYLCASSLERAGNSPLHFGNGTRLTVT.

The J gene is TRBJ1-2, the V gene TRBV24-1, with 11 nucleotides matching TRBD1. With 3 bases clipped from V and 8 bases from J, the junction kept 13 bases outside the gene matches. The CDR3 loop spans 17 amino acids. Germline-derived CDR1 and CDR2 are KGHDR and SFDVKD. This CDR3 reads CATSDPSTGQGAWGYTF. The CDR3 DNA follows: TGTGCCACCAGTGATCCATCAACTGGACAGGGGGCGTGGGGCTACACCTTC.

The table lists this clonotype with a few counts. The chain recombines TRBV7-2 with TRBJ1-1; 9 positions match TRBD1. Trimming removed 5 bases from V and 9 bases from J; junction bases left unmatched: 7. The germline V gene encodes CDR1 SGHTA and CDR2 FQGNSA. The length of the CDR3 is 13 residues. The CDR3 nucleotides read TGTGCCAGCAGCACGGGACAGGGAAGGAAAGCTTTCTTT. Its translation is CASSTGQGRKAFF.

This clonotype was observed once. The genes are TRBV5-1 and TRBJ1-5; D may be TRBD1 (6 bases). V lost 4 bases, J lost 0 bases, and 11 bases lay in between. Germline CDR1 reads SGHRS; CDR2 reads YFSETQ. The CDR3 runs to 15 residues. As DNA, the CDR3 is TGCGCCAGCAGCGTTGGGACAAATAGCAATCAGCCCCAGCATTTT. This encodes CASSVGTNSNQPQHF.

The gene calls are TRBV3-1 and TRBJ2-7; 9 positions agree with TRBD2. CDR1 and CDR2 from the germline V gene are LGHDT and YNNKEL (reference sequence). The CDR3 loop spans 15 amino acids. With V trimmed by 1 base and J by 7 bases, 8 bases remained unmatched. This chain's CDR3 is CASSQGAGLAVEQYF. For the CDR3, the DNA is TGTGCCAGCAGCCAAGGAGCGGGACTAGCTGTGGAGCAGTACTTC.

This clonotype has only a few counts. The rearrangement joins TRBV7-2 to TRBJ2-5; TRBD2 aligns across 8 bases. Germline V gene lookup returns CDR1 SGHTA and CDR2 FQGNSA. Trimming took 5 bases from V and 10 from J; bases not matched to a gene: 9. The CDR3 is 13 amino acids. CDR3 sequence (DNA): TGTGCCAGCAGCCCGCGCGGGGGGACGGGCCAGTACTTC. Translating it yields CASSPRGGTGQYF.

The V gene is TRBV5-1, the J gene TRBJ1-2; 8 positions match TRBD1. V was clipped by 5 bases and J by 7 bases; unmatched bases: 13. This CDR3 is built from 15 residues. The germline V gene has CDR1 SGHRS and CDR2 YFSETQ. CDR3 DNA sequence: TGCGCCAGCAGTCGTCAGGGGGCGCTTGAGGGTGGCTACACCTTC. Translating it yields CASSRQGALEGGYTF.

This clonotype was seen many times. V gene TRBV4-1 combines with J gene TRBJ2-5; 8 bases are a match to TRBD2. Germline loops: CDR1 MGHRA, CDR2 YSYEKL. J lost 4 bases, V lost 0 bases, and 4 bases had no gene match. The CDR3 is 15 amino acids. The CDR3 DNA reads TGCGCCAGCAGCCAAGATCCTAGCGGGCGAGAGACCCAGTACTTC. Protein sequence: CASSQDPSGRETQYF.

This clonotype was picked up many times. The V and J genes are TRBV7-7 and TRBJ2-7, with 10 bases identical to TRBD1. Trimming removed 6 bases from V and 6 bases from J; junction bases left unmatched: 11. Germline V gives CDR1 SSHAT, CDR2 FNYEAQ (reference sequence). This CDR3 comprises 15 residues. For the CDR3, the DNA is TGTGCCAGCAGTCAGACAGGGGGCGCGACCAGCGAGCAGTACTTC. It translates to CASSQTGGATSEQYF.

The chain carries TRBV7-2 and TRBJ1-6, with a possible D match to TRBD1 (5 bases). Deletions cut 11 bases from V and 3 bases from J, with 8 bases between. The CDR3 has 12 residues. Germline V lookup: CDR1 SGHTA, CDR2 FQGNSA. The CDR3 nucleotides are TGTGCCGCGGGGGGCTATAATTCACCCCTCCACTTT. It translates to CAAGGYNSPLHF.